Below are 18 T cell receptor beta chains sequenced from a single sample in a study of CD8 T cells in Susac syndrome. With random hexamers, reverse transcription was performed on roughly 0.45 to 1 ug of RNA. One entry per CDR3 protein results from TCRdb running MiXCR on the immunoSEQ multiplex PCR reads. Altogether some 140,000 distinct CDR3 sequences are present, around 90% being singletons, with the ten largest covering around 0.22%. The source material was CD8+ T cells from PBMCs. The receptors derive from a human donor with multiple sclerosis.

V is TRBV6-1 and J is TRBJ2-2; 9 bases match TRBD1. Germline values: CDR1 MNHNS, CDR2 SASEGT. V dropped 6 bases and J dropped 4; count of bases not matched to a gene: 9. The CDR3 has 16 amino acids. The CDR3 DNA sequence: TGTGCCAGCAGGTTTATCGGGACAGGGTTCACCGGGGAGCTGTTTTTT. It codes for CASRFIGTGFTGELFF.

The rearrangement uses TRBV9 and TRBJ2-3, with a tentative D call TRBD2 (5 bases). The germline V gene has CDR1 SGDLS and CDR2 YYNGEE. The germline V and J ends were trimmed by 0 bases and 2 bases, with 7 bases remaining between them. This CDR3 spans 14 amino acids. DNA of the CDR3: TGTGCCAGCAGCGTAGGGGGAGACACAGATACGCAGTATTTT. Amino acids: CASSVGGDTDTQYF.

This sequence joins TRBV9 and TRBJ2-1; 8 bases map to TRBD1. Germline V gene lookup returns CDR1 SGDLS and CDR2 YYNGEE. This CDR3 is built from 15 residues. The V gene end was trimmed by 1 base and the J gene end by 9 bases; junction bases not matched to a gene: 9. The CDR3 region has the DNA TGTGCCAGCAGCGTATTCTGGACAGGGAAAAGTGAGCAGTTCTTC. Translated: CASSVFWTGKSEQFF.

The chain uses TRBV7-8 and TRBJ2-7, with TRBD2 identical over 9 bases. Trimming cost V 2 bases and J 7 bases; bases outside gene matches: 15. CDR3 size: 17 residues. Germline V lookup: CDR1 SGHVS, CDR2 FQNEAQ. CDR3 in DNA: TGTGCCAGCAGCTTACCCCCCACCGGGGTAGCGGGAGTTGAGCAGTACTTC. It codes for CASSLPPTGVAGVEQYF. Full variable domain (rest looked up from reference TRBV7-8 and TRBJ2-7): GAGVSQSPRYKVAKRGQDVALRCDPISGHVSLFWYQQALGQGPEFLTYFQNEAQLDKSGLPSDRFFAERPEGSVSTLKIQRTQQEDSAVYLCASSLPPTGVAGVEQYFGPGTRLTVT.

This chain connects TRBV6-2 or TRBV6-3 to TRBJ2-4; TRBD1 or TRBD2 may be the D gene (5 bases each). The CDR3 sequence is 12 residues long. Germline values: CDR1 MNHEY, CDR2 SVGEGT. V lost 0 bases, J lost 10 bases, and 7 bases lay in between. The CDR3 sequence: CASSYSEGIQYF. Here the CDR3 DNA reads TGTGCCAGCAGTTACTCCGAGGGGATTCAGTACTTC.

The chain has TRBV29-1 and TRBJ2-1; TRBD2 agrees at 10 bases. The CDR3 length is 15 residues. Germline V gives CDR1 SQVTM, CDR2 ANQGSEA. The trim removed 4 bases at V and 7 bases at J, leaving 10 bases unmatched. The CDR3 loop reads CSVAGTSDRWNEQFF. The CDR3, as DNA: TGCAGCGTTGCGGGGACTAGCGACCGGTGGAATGAGCAGTTCTTC.

The chain recombines TRBV3-1 with TRBJ2-3, with 9 bases fitting TRBD1. The CDR3 is made up of 15 amino acids. Per germline, CDR1 LGHDT and CDR2 YNNKEL (reference sequence). Trimming at V came to 4 bases and at J to 5 bases, leaving 7 bases not matched to a gene. The CDR3 bases are TGTGCCAGCAGCCTAGGACAGGGGTCGGTAGATACGCAGTATTTT. Residues: CASSLGQGSVDTQYF.

The gene calls are TRBV5-1 and TRBJ1-1; D unclear. Germline V gives CDR1 SGHRS, CDR2 YFSETQ. CDR3 length equals 16 residues. V was shortened by 0 bases and J by 0 bases, with 12 bases between the two germline ends. The DNA for the CDR3 is TGCGCCAGCAGCTTGGAGACCGGCGGATTGAACACTGAAGCTTTCTTT. The encoded protein is CASSLETGGLNTEAFF.

The chain is built from TRBV5-6 and TRBJ2-1, with D tentatively TRBD1 (6 bases). The ends were cut back, 7 bases at V and 1 base at J, with 15 bases in the middle. CDR1 SGHDT and CDR2 YYEEEE come from the germline V gene. The CDR3 totals 15 residues. CDR3 region: CASCGQLASYNEQFF. The CDR3 coding sequence is TGTGCCAGCTGCGGACAGCTGGCTTCCTACAATGAGCAGTTCTTC. The variable domain in full, completed from reference TRBV5-6 and TRBJ2-1, reads DAGVTQSPTHLIKTRGQQVTLRCSPKSGHDTVSWYQQALGQGPQFIFQYYEEEERQRGNFPDRFSGHQFPNYSSELNVNALLLGDSALYLCASCGQLASYNEQFFGPGTRLTVL.

The chain carries TRBV11-2 and TRBJ2-2, with 8 bases fitting TRBD2. V shed 1 base and J 7 bases; nucleotides not matched to a gene: 11. Germline values: CDR1 SGHAT, CDR2 FQNNGV. This CDR3 has 17 residues. The CDR3 DNA reads as TGTGCCAGCAGCTTAGTCGGGAGGGCCTCGATGGGCGGGGAGCTGTTTTTT. Its protein product is CASSLVGRASMGGELFF.

The rearrangement uses TRBV19 and TRBJ2-5, with D perhaps assigned TRBD1 or TRBD2 (5 bases each). This CDR3 spans 15 amino acids. V was clipped by 5 bases and J by 4 bases, with 17 bases between them. Per the germline V gene, CDR1 is LNHDA and CDR2 is SQIVND (reference sequence). The CDR3 coding sequence is TGTGCCAGTAGTGGTTGGGGGAAGGGGCCAGAGACCCAGTACTTC. This encodes CASSGWGKGPETQYF.

The gene calls are TRBV27 and TRBJ2-1, with D tentatively TRBD2 (6 bases). CDR1 is MNHEY and CDR2 is SMNVEV in the germline V gene (reference sequence). The V end was cut by 3 bases, the J end by 4 bases, with 19 bases between. This CDR3 has 17 amino acids. CDR3 residues: CASSLSSRGIFYNEQFF. The CDR3 region has the DNA TGTGCCAGCAGTTTGTCTAGTCGCGGGATCTTTTACAATGAGCAGTTCTTC.

V usage is TRBV6-5 and J usage is TRBJ1-3; D unresolved. The germline V gene has CDR1 MNHEY and CDR2 SVGAGI. Trimming took off 8 bases at V and 0 bases at J, with 8 bases between the two ends. There are 13 residues in the CDR3. CDR3 coding DNA: TGTGCCAGCGCCAGCTACTCTGGAAACACCATATATTTT. It translates to CASASYSGNTIYF.

This sequence joins TRBV16 and TRBJ1-1, with D unresolved. Germline loops: CDR1 KGHSY, CDR2 FQNENV. CDR3 length equals 14 residues. V shed 0 bases and J shed 2 bases, with 7 bases lying between them. The CDR3 is CASSQSNGNTEAFF. In DNA, the CDR3 is TGTGCCAGCAGCCAATCCAACGGTAACACTGAAGCTTTCTTT.

The chain uses TRBV2 and TRBJ2-3; TRBD2 agrees at 8 bases. J lost 6 bases, V lost 3 bases, and 11 bases had no gene match. The CDR3 extends over 16 amino acids. CDR1 is SNHLY and CDR2 is FYNNEI in the germline V gene. The CDR3 here is CASSDPAGGRRDTQYF. The CDR3 DNA is TGTGCCAGCAGTGATCCGGCGGGAGGACGCAGGGATACGCAGTATTTT.

The rearrangement uses TRBV27 and TRBJ2-5, with 9 bases that match TRBD1. Germline V gene sequence: CDR1 MNHEY, CDR2 SMNVEV (reference sequence). Trimming cost V 6 bases and J 3 bases; bases outside gene matches: 8. The CDR3 is 15 amino acids. The CDR3 coding sequence is TGTGCCAGCAGCGCGGACAGGGGTCATGAAGAGACCCAGTACTTC. Protein: CASSADRGHEETQYF.

This clonotype appeared once. This chain connects TRBV6-5 to TRBJ1-1, with TRBD1 matching 8 bases. Germline V CDR1 and CDR2: MNHEY, SVGAGI. The V segment lost 5 bases and the J segment 1 base; nucleotides outside the gene matches: 6. The CDR3 contains 15 residues. CDR3 bases: TGTGCCAGCAGTCCTCTGACAGGGGCGAACACTGAAGCTTTCTTT. It translates to CASSPLTGANTEAFF.

In its sample, this clonotype was seen once. This sequence joins TRBV20-1 and TRBJ1-5; 7 nucleotides line up with TRBD1. V shed 0 bases and J 3 bases; nucleotides not matched to a gene: 11. The CDR3 has 17 residues. CDR1 is DFQATT and CDR2 is SNEGSKA in the germline V gene (reference sequence). CDR3 in amino acids: CSARDLQGVFSNQPQHF. Here the CDR3 DNA reads TGCAGTGCTAGAGATCTCCAGGGGGTTTTTTCCAATCAGCCCCAGCATTTT.